Following are 9 T cell receptor beta chains from one sample sequenced in a study of cytomegalovirus exposure and HLA in healthy donors. 60 Vbeta and 13 Jbeta primers were used in PCR. Method: immunoSEQ multiplex PCR; TCRdb's copy keeps in-frame clones and lacks some. The data hold 130,000 or so clones, with roughly 82% observed a single time. Sample: PBMCs. The receptors stem from a man between 18 and 35 years old in good health and CMV-seropositive.

J is TRBJ1-1 and V is TRBV6-5; no clear D gene. Deletions cut 2 bases from V and 7 bases from J, with 14 bases between. The CDR3 sequence is 14 residues long. Germline CDR1 and CDR2: MNHEY and SVGAGI. CDR3 amino acids: CASSYTWEGFEAFF. Written as DNA, the CDR3 is TGTGCCAGCAGTTACACGTGGGAGGGATTTGAAGCTTTCTTT.

This chain joins TRBV7-2 and TRBJ2-7, with TRBD1 matching 7 bases. CDR3 size: 14 residues. The J segment lost 4 bases and the V segment lost 5 bases, leaving 8 bases of the junction unmatched. Germline V gives CDR1 SGHTA, CDR2 FQGNSA. CDR3 sequence reads: CASSKTGLEYEQYF. DNA for the CDR3: TGTGCCAGCAGCAAGACAGGGTTGGAGTACGAGCAGTACTTC.

The genes are TRBV19 and TRBJ1-2, with 7 bases matching TRBD1. The CDR3 runs to 16 residues. CDR1 is LNHDA and CDR2 is SQIVND in the germline V gene (reference sequence). With 7 bases clipped from V and 0 bases from J, the junction kept 11 bases outside the gene matches. In nucleotides, the CDR3 is TGTGCCAGTATCAAAAGCCGGACAGGATCTAACTATGGCTACACCTTC. It translates to CASIKSRTGSNYGYTF.

The chain links TRBV2 to TRBJ1-4, with D perhaps matching TRBD1 (5 bases). Germline V gene data show CDR1 as SNHLY and CDR2 as FYNNEI. V was cut by 3 bases and J by 10 bases, with 18 bases left in between. The CDR3 is made up of 15 amino acids. CDR3 loop: CASSDPGTTGGKLFF. CDR3 bases: TGTGCCAGCAGTGACCCGGGAACAACCGGGGGAAAACTGTTTTTT.

The gene calls are TRBV4-1 and TRBJ2-7; maybe TRBD2 (6 bases). V was shortened by 1 base and J by 5 bases, with 12 bases between the two germline ends. This CDR3 spans 14 amino acids. Germline CDR1 and CDR2: MGHRA and YSYEKL. The CDR3 DNA is TGCGCCAGCAGCCAAGCCCGACTAGTTCACGAGCAGTACTTC. Translating gives CASSQARLVHEQYF.

V and J are TRBV7-8 and TRBJ2-7, with D unresolved. V lost 5 bases to trimming and J lost 3 bases, with 17 bases between them. The CDR3 contains 15 residues. CDR1 and CDR2 (germline): SGHVS, FQNEAQ. Here the CDR3 DNA reads TGTGCCAGCAGCCAGAGTGCGGTGAACAACTACGAGCAGTACTTC. Translated: CASSQSAVNNYEQYF.

The chain uses TRBV5-1 and TRBJ2-5, with a weak D call TRBD2 (6 bases). The last part of the DNA fits TRBJ2-7 better; the J call may be wrong. The germline V gene encodes CDR1 SGHRS and CDR2 YFSETQ. CDR3 size: 16 residues. CDR3 in DNA: TGCGCCAGCAGCCCCCATGTCCCCGGGAGCTCCTACGAGCAGTACTTC. This gives the protein CASSPHVPGSSYEQYF.

This clone showed up just once. The chain couples TRBV5-1 to TRBJ1-1, with TRBD1 identical over 7 bases. The length of the CDR3 is 15 residues. CDR1 and CDR2 (germline): SGHRS, YFSETQ. After removal of 2 bases from V and 3 bases from J, the junction contained 7 bases not matched to a gene. CDR3 bases: TGCGCCAGCAGCTTACGACAGGGACGCGACACTGAAGCTTTCTTT. Amino acids: CASSLRQGRDTEAFF. The full variable domain, rest sourced from reference TRBV5-1 and TRBJ1-1, is KAGVTQTPRYLIKTRGQQVTLSCSPISGHRSVSWYQQTPGQGLQFLFEYFSETQRNKGNFPGRFSGRQFSNSRSEMNVSTLELGDSALYLCASSLRQGRDTEAFFGQGTRLTVV.

This rearrangement joins TRBV5-1 to TRBJ2-1; tentatively, D is TRBD2 (6 bases). Germline loops: CDR1 SGHRS, CDR2 YFSETQ. This CDR3 has 17 amino acids. V gave up 4 bases and J gave up 8 bases, with 25 bases separating them. The CDR3 sequence is CASSPSSVNLSGDEQFF. The CDR3 DNA sequence: TGCGCCAGCAGCCCTTCTAGCGTAAATCTCTCTGGGGATGAGCAGTTCTTC.